The clone carrying this TCR beta chain was observed a few times. Its antigen is not known. Germline CDR1 MDHEN, CDR2 SYDVKM. The CDR3 contains 15 residues. Trimming left V 7 bases short and J 5 bases short, with 20 bases between. MiXCR, run by TCRdb on the reads, gives a single entry per CDR3 protein. The repertoire consists of about 360,000 distinct CDR3 sequences, with about a sixth occurring once and the leading ten covering under 9%. The data originate from a study of T cell repertoires in cytomegalovirus infection. Study at large: CMV infection plus the matching HLA type was flagged by public TCR beta signatures.

Study conclusions and caveats: The ex vivo response was dominated by HLA-C-restricted CMV-specific TCR beta clonotypes.

The chain uses TRBV28 and TRBJ1-1; D is perhaps TRBD1 (5 bases). This sequence originates from a human donor in good health (CMV status not recorded). Some clones in this sample may be carry-over from other donors' samples. The sequencing sample was made of PBMCs. CDR3 coding DNA: TGTGCCAGCACCACCACGGGGGAAGGGAAGACTGAAGCTTTCTTT. Translating gives CASTTTGEGKTEAFF.